The rows below give T cell receptor beta chains drawn from one sample of a study of cytomegalovirus exposure and HLA in healthy donors. Profiling relied on immunoSEQ multiplex PCR, and the TCRdb table lists in-frame clones only, not all of them. Of 100,000 to 150,000 clones listed, 65% to 75% are singletons. Sequencing used PBMCs. The receptors come from a woman in her forties or fifties in good health and CMV-seropositive. Both conserved end residues are part of each CDR3. Fields, in order: J gene, V gene, D gene, CDR3 protein. The D gene is left open where the match is weak.

J: TRBJ2-3
V: TRBV5-4
D: NA
CDR3: CASSLEIGTDTQYF

J: TRBJ2-1
V: TRBV30
D: TRBD2
CDR3: CAWLGERDYNEQFF

J: TRBJ1-1
V: TRBV7-9
D: NA
CDR3: CASILQDTEAFF

J: TRBJ1-1
V: TRBV19
D: NA
CDR3: CASSIDQGRKAFF

J: TRBJ1-1
V: TRBV19
D: TRBD1
CDR3: CASSIQGAGRYEAFF

J: TRBJ1-2
V: TRBV30
D: NA
CDR3: CAWARGGVSGYTF

J: TRBJ2-5
V: TRBV4-3
D: TRBD1
CDR3: CASSQGSRGRVETQYF

J: TRBJ1-1
V: TRBV11-2
D: NA
CDR3: CASSSPTAGNTEAFF

J: TRBJ1-3
V: TRBV5-1
D: NA
CDR3: CASSLAGIAGNTIYF

J: TRBJ1-1
V: TRBV10-3
D: NA
CDR3: CAISEGFEGDAFF

J: TRBJ1-1
V: TRBV6-1
D: NA
CDR3: CASSGQVNTEAFF

J: TRBJ2-1
V: TRBV6-1
D: NA
CDR3: CASRREISYNEQFF

J: TRBJ2-5
V: TRBV7-9
D: NA
CDR3: CASSLAVLQETQYF

J: TRBJ2-2
V: TRBV19
D: TRBD1
CDR3: CASSTGQLNTGELFF

J: TRBJ2-5
V: TRBV5-4
D: NA
CDR3: CASSLSNGETQYF

J: TRBJ1-5
V: TRBV7-2
D: TRBD1
CDR3: CASSPTTGGGNQPQHF

J: TRBJ1-2
V: TRBV19
D: NA
CDR3: CASSIQGYGYTF

J: TRBJ1-1
V: TRBV5-5
D: TRBD1
CDR3: CASSWGQGSGNTEAFF

J: TRBJ2-7
V: TRBV5-4
D: NA
CDR3: CASSVQGSGEQYF

J: TRBJ1-1
V: TRBV7-2
D: NA
CDR3: CASSSRGNTEAFF

J: TRBJ2-7
V: TRBV28
D: NA
CDR3: CASSAKYEQYF

J: TRBJ2-7
V: TRBV28
D: NA
CDR3: CASSLTVREQYF

J: TRBJ2-7
V: TRBV5-4
D: TRBD1
CDR3: CASSPSFTTRGLDEQYF

J: TRBJ1-2
V: TRBV9
D: TRBD1
CDR3: CASSVSGTAYGYTF

J: TRBJ2-2
V: TRBV27
D: TRBD2
CDR3: CASSLRGGELFF

J: TRBJ2-7
V: TRBV11-3
D: NA
CDR3: CASSLEWGTGEQYF

J: TRBJ1-5
V: TRBV23-1
D: NA
CDR3: CASSQSERGSNQPQHF

J: TRBJ2-1
V: TRBV7-9
D: NA
CDR3: CASSPDSLFEQFF

J: TRBJ1-1
V: TRBV5-1
D: TRBD1
CDR3: CASSSQGVGTEAFF

J: TRBJ1-1
V: TRBV27
D: TRBD1
CDR3: CASGEQGSEAFF

J: TRBJ2-6
V: TRBV19
D: NA
CDR3: CATTRRAGANVLTF

J: TRBJ2-7
V: TRBV20-1
D: NA
CDR3: CSAIWRSEQYF

J: TRBJ1-1
V: TRBV9
D: TRBD1
CDR3: CASSGHTGGRAEAFF